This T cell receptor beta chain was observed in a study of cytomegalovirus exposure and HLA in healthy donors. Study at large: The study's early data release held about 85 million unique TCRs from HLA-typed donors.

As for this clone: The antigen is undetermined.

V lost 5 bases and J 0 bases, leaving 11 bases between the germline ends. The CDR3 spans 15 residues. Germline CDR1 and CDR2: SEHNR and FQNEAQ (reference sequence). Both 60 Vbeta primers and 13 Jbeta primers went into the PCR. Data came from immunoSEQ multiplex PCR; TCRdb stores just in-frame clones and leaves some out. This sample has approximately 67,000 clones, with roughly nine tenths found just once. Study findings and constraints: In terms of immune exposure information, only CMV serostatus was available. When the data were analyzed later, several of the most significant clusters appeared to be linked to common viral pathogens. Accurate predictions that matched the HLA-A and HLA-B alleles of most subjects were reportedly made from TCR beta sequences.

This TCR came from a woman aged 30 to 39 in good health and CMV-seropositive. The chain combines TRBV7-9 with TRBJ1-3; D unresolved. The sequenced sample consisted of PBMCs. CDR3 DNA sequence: TGTGCCAGCAGCCCACTCTGGTCCTCTGGAAACACCATATATTTT. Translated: CASSPLWSSGNTIYF.